This T cell receptor (beta chain) was recorded in a study of blood T cell repertoires in COVID-19. The CDR3 runs 14 residues. Germline-derived CDR1 and CDR2 are SQVTM and ANQGSEA. The ends were cut back, 7 bases at V and 6 bases at J, with 21 bases in the middle. Repertoires were generated with immunoSEQ multiplex PCR, while TCRdb's copy carries only in-frame clones and drops some. The sample consists of about 150,000 clones, around 89% of them appearing once. Sequenced input: peripheral blood. This receptor was obtained from a man in his 60s with active or convalescent COVID-19. The chain uses TRBV29-1 and TRBJ1-2; maybe TRBD1 (5 bases). The CDR3 coding sequence is TGCAGCGCCTCCCTCGGGACGGGCGGGAATGGCTACACCTTC. This codes for CSASLGTGGNGYTF.